What follows is one TCR beta chain and its context. The germline V gene has CDR1 SGHRS and CDR2 YFSETQ. The CDR3 runs 13 residues. Trimming left V 3 bases short and J 3 bases short, with 9 bases between. Clones were sequenced by immunoSEQ multiplex PCR, and TCRdb holds only the in-frame ones, with some missing. The sample holds tens of thousands of clones, just over 75% seen once. The entry originates in a study of radiotherapy plus CTLA-4 blockade in lung cancer. The V and J genes are TRBV5-1 and TRBJ1-1; possibly TRBD1 for D (5 bases). The sequences come from peripheral blood, collected from a patient treated with radiotherapy plus ipilimumab. The receptor comes from a human donor with non-small cell lung cancer who had a partial response to radiotherapy plus ipilimumab. As DNA, the CDR3 is TGCGCCAGCAGCTGGGACTCAGACACTGAAGCTTTCTTT. Residues: CASSWDSDTEAFF.